The 27 T cell receptor beta chains listed next were all sequenced from one sample in a study of T-cell reconstitution after alpha-beta-depleted transplantation in children. TCRbeta library preparation incorporated unique molecular identifiers. MiXCR, applied by TCRdb to the PCR reads, yields one record per CDR3 protein. The data contain about 200,000 distinct CDR3 sequences, around 5.9% of them singletons. The sample here was PBMCs, taken before TCRalphabeta/CD19-depleted stem cell transplant. Receptors originate from a girl less than two years old with combined immunodeficiency, due to receive a stem cell transplant.

This clonotype has a count of ten or more. The chain uses TRBV12-3 or TRBV12-4 and TRBJ2-3, with 8 bases that match TRBD1. The CDR3 contains 14 residues. Germline trimming cut 5 bases from V and 5 bases from J; bases unmatched to any gene: 6. As DNA, the CDR3 is TGTGCCAGCAGTCAGACAGGGGCTGAAGATACGCAGTATTTT. Encoded protein: CASSQTGAEDTQYF.

Many counts were recorded for this clonotype. The chain recombines TRBV29-1 with TRBJ2-1; D not resolved. This CDR3 is built from 13 residues. Germline CDR1 and CDR2: SQVTM and ANQGSEA. V was shortened by 8 bases and J by 0 bases, with 11 bases between the two germline ends. CDR3 DNA sequence: TGCAGCTCCTTCGAGGACTCCTACAATGAGCAGTTCTTC. It codes for CSSFEDSYNEQFF.

Many counts were recorded for this clonotype. The V call is TRBV20-1, the J call TRBJ2-7, with a tentative D call TRBD2 (6 bases). Germline-derived CDR1 and CDR2 are DFQATT and SNEGSKA (reference sequence). The CDR3 sequence is 13 residues long. V lost 3 bases and J lost 5, with 14 bases in between. The CDR3 is CSASTREPHEQYF. The CDR3 bases are TGCAGTGCTAGTACACGGGAGCCCCACGAGCAGTACTTC.

This clonotype was observed many times. V and J are TRBV29-1 and TRBJ1-2, with 7 nucleotides matching TRBD1. V was pared by 2 bases and J by 6 bases, with 6 bases of the junction left unmatched. The CDR3 totals 13 residues. Germline lookup yields CDR1 SQVTM and CDR2 ANQGSEA. CDR3 sequence (DNA): TGCAGCGTTGAATTATTGGGACAGCATGGCTACACCTTC. Protein product: CSVELLGQHGYTF.

This clonotype was seen ten or more times. The rearrangement uses TRBV7-3 and TRBJ2-3; the D gene is possibly TRBD2 (6 bases). CDR1 and CDR2 (germline): SGHTA, FQGTGA. The CDR3 has 17 amino acids. V was shortened by 1 base and J by 4 bases, with 18 bases between the two germline ends. The CDR3 nucleotides read TGTGCCAGCAGCTTAAAAGGTCTTGTGGGGGAGGCAGATACGCAGTATTTT. This codes for CASSLKGLVGEADTQYF.

There are many counts of this clonotype. This chain connects TRBV4-2 to TRBJ2-1; a weak D match, TRBD2 (6 bases). With 0 bases removed from V and 4 bases from J, the gap between germline ends came to 10 bases. This CDR3 spans 15 amino acids. Germline V gene data show CDR1 as LGHNA and CDR2 as YNFKEQ. Here the CDR3 reads CASSQDWGEYNEQFF. The CDR3, as DNA: TGTGCCAGCAGCCAAGATTGGGGGGAATACAATGAGCAGTTCTTC.

In this sample, this clonotype turned up many times. The V gene is TRBV20-1, the J gene TRBJ2-7, with TRBD1 matching 9 bases. With 5 bases clipped from V and 6 bases from J, the junction kept 8 bases outside the gene matches. The CDR3 is 13 residues long. Germline-derived CDR1 and CDR2 are DFQATT and SNEGSKA (reference sequence). The CDR3 region has the DNA TGCAGTGCTCCAGGGACAGGGATGATCGAGCAGTACTTC. Its protein is CSAPGTGMIEQYF.

This clonotype has just a few counts. The CDR3 region is CASDGGQETQYF. The DNA for the CDR3 is TGTGCCAGCGATGGGGGGCAAGAGACCCAGTACTTC. The chain uses TRBV7-6 and TRBJ2-5; TRBD2 is a possible D gene (6 bases). The V and J ends lost 8 bases and 2 bases respectively, with 9 bases between them. Germline V lookup: CDR1 SGHVS, CDR2 FNYEAQ. The CDR3 sequence is 12 residues long.

This rearrangement joins TRBV3-1 to TRBJ1-1, with D unresolved. CDR3 length equals 12 residues. V was pared by 1 base and J by 4 bases, with 4 bases between. CDR1 and CDR2 (germline): LGHDT, YNNKEL (reference sequence). The CDR3 region has the DNA TGTGCCAGCAGCCAAGGAAGCACTGAAGCTTTCTTT. Its translation: CASSQGSTEAFF.

For this clonotype: This may arise from a read error, as a much more abundant clone is one base away. No conserved phenylalanine or tryptophan is present at the end of the CDR3, so a read error is the likely explanation. The DNA is omitted, as the CDR3 cannot be located on it reliably, and the CDR3 follows TCRdb's listing. CDR3 sequence reads: CASSLGGGRFEFY. The V call is TRBV5-6, the J call TRBJ2-1; the D call of TRBD2 is as the table states it, not checked on the DNA. CDR1 and CDR2 (germline): SGHDT, YYEEEE. The CDR3 has 13 amino acids, counting both end residues.

At least ten counts were recorded for this clonotype. The chain couples TRBV29-1 to TRBJ2-1; D is uncertain. In germline, CDR1 is SQVTM, CDR2 ANQGSEA. Trimming removed 0 bases from V and 5 bases from J, with 8 bases in between. This CDR3 has 13 residues. DNA for the CDR3: TGCAGCGTTGAAGACGCCAACAACAATGAGCAGTTCTTC. Amino acids: CSVEDANNNEQFF.

This clonotype came up a few times. The chain carries TRBV11-1 and TRBJ2-1; 10 positions match TRBD2. The trim removed 6 bases at V and 7 bases at J, leaving 9 bases unmatched. Per germline, CDR1 SGHAT and CDR2 FQDESV (reference sequence). The CDR3 covers 15 residues. The CDR3 loop reads CASRRAGGPGNEQFF. The CDR3 DNA sequence: TGTGCCAGCAGGAGAGCGGGGGGGCCTGGGAATGAGCAGTTCTTC.

This clonotype was recorded many times. The V gene is TRBV29-1, the J gene TRBJ2-5, with unresolved D. Germline V lookup: CDR1 SQVTM, CDR2 ANQGSEA. V lost 0 bases and J 1 base, leaving 6 bases between the germline ends. The CDR3 runs to 13 residues. CDR3 region: CSVEDIFQETQYF. As DNA, the CDR3 is TGCAGCGTTGAAGATATATTCCAAGAGACCCAGTACTTC.

This clonotype was observed at least ten times. The CDR3 DNA follows: TGTGCCACCAGTGACCCTAGCGGATACACAGATACGCAGTATTTT. It yields the protein CATSDPSGYTDTQYF. This rearrangement joins TRBV24-1 to TRBJ2-3; 7 bases fit TRBD2. The germline gives CDR1 KGHDR, CDR2 SFDVKD. CDR3 size: 15 residues. V was pared by 4 bases and J by 2 bases, with 5 bases of the junction left unmatched.

V is TRBV6-5 and J is TRBJ2-1; the match to TRBD1 covers 7 bases. V gave up 0 bases and J gave up 4 bases; unmatched junction bases: 3. The CDR3 is made up of 15 amino acids. The germline V gene has CDR1 MNHEY and CDR2 SVGAGI. CDR3 in amino acids: CASSYSGQQYNEQFF. The CDR3 DNA is TGTGCCAGCAGTTACTCGGGACAGCAGTACAATGAGCAGTTCTTC.

At least ten counts were recorded for this clonotype. The V gene is TRBV21-1, the J gene TRBJ1-1; TRBD1 is the table's D call, not checked against the DNA. TRBV21-1 is annotated as a pseudogene. The CDR3 extends over 15 amino acids. This CDR3 reads CASSKEGVYNTEAFF. In nucleotides, the CDR3 is TGTGCCAGCAGCAAAGAGGGGGTCTATAACACTGAAGCTTTCTTT.

This clonotype has only a few counts. The rearrangement joins TRBV19 to TRBJ1-2; D is unclear. Germline V lookup: CDR1 LNHDA, CDR2 SQIVND (reference sequence). This CDR3 spans 16 amino acids. V was shortened by 7 bases and J by 3 bases, with 21 bases between the two germline ends. CDR3 DNA sequence: TGTGCCAGTATCATCCATGGCGGGATTGGTGACTATGGCTACACCTTC. Its protein product is CASIIHGGIGDYGYTF.

This clonotype was observed at least ten times. CDR3 DNA sequence: TGTGCCATCAAGGGGACCGACAAAAATGAGCAGTTCTTC. This encodes CAIKGTDKNEQFF. The chain couples TRBV10-3 to TRBJ2-1; perhaps D is TRBD1 or TRBD2 (5 bases each). Per germline, CDR1 ENHRY and CDR2 SYGVKD. The CDR3 runs 13 residues. Trimming left V 7 bases short and J 7 bases short, with 14 bases between.

Ten or more counts support this clonotype. The CDR3 spells CASSQGPYEQYF. DNA for the CDR3: TGTGCCAGCAGCCAAGGACCCTACGAGCAGTACTTC. This chain uses TRBV4-2 with TRBJ2-7, with D unresolved. This CDR3 has 12 residues. The germline CDR1 and CDR2 sequences are LGHNA and YNFKEQ. Trimming took 1 base from V and 2 from J, leaving 3 bases between them.

The chain couples TRBV6-1 to TRBJ2-7; D is unresolved. Trimming pared 8 bases from V and 3 bases from J, leaving 14 bases between. The CDR3 contains 13 residues. Germline lookup yields CDR1 MNHNS and CDR2 SASEGT. The CDR3 DNA sequence: TGTGCCAGCTCCCTGGACGGTTACTACGAGCAGTACTTC. It encodes CASSLDGYYEQYF.

This clonotype was seen more than once but under ten times. V gene TRBV4-1 combines with J gene TRBJ2-7; 7 bases fit TRBD1. With V trimmed by 4 bases and J by 4 bases, 7 bases remained unmatched. CDR3 size: 14 residues. Germline-derived CDR1 and CDR2 are MGHRA and YSYEKL. CDR3 sequence: CASSLDRVGYEQYF. In DNA form, the CDR3 reads TGCGCCAGCAGCCTAGACAGGGTAGGGTACGAGCAGTACTTC.

As concerns this clonotype: A clone one base away is much larger, so this may be a read error. The chain joins TRBV6-2 or TRBV6-3 to TRBJ2-3; D remains ambiguous. Germline V gives CDR1 MNHEY, CDR2 SVGEGT. The ends were cut back, 6 bases at V and 4 bases at J, with 14 bases in the middle. There are 14 residues in the CDR3. For the CDR3, the DNA is TGTGCCAGCAGGAGAATTTCGCTATCAGATACGCAGTATTTT. Translated, it gives CASRRISLSDTQYF.

The V and J genes are TRBV29-1 and TRBJ1-3; 7 bases agree with TRBD1. The CDR3 spans 13 residues. Germline V gene lookup returns CDR1 SQVTM and CDR2 ANQGSEA. V lost 6 bases, J lost 2 bases, and 4 bases stayed unmatched. CDR3 nucleotide sequence: TGCAGCGTGCAGGGGGGAACTGGAAACACCATATATTTT. This codes for CSVQGGTGNTIYF.

This clonotype was seen ten or more times. The gene calls are TRBV4-2 and TRBJ2-7; D tentatively reads TRBD1 or TRBD2 (6 bases each). V lost 3 bases and J 0 bases, leaving 27 bases between the germline ends. This CDR3 has 20 amino acids. CDR1 and CDR2 (germline): LGHNA, YNFKEQ. The DNA for the CDR3 is TGTGCCAGCAGCCACGCTAGGAGGGACACAGGGTCCCGTTTCTCCTACGAGCAGTACTTC. It translates to CASSHARRDTGSRFSYEQYF.

This clonotype has at least ten counts. The chain recombines TRBV29-1 with TRBJ2-7; unclear D gene. Trimming took off 6 bases at V and 2 bases at J, with 14 bases between the two ends. Germline V CDR1 and CDR2: SQVTM, ANQGSEA. The CDR3 spans 13 residues. Here the CDR3 reads CSVVGTVAYEQYF. CDR3 sequence (DNA): TGCAGCGTCGTTGGTACAGTGGCCTACGAGCAGTACTTC.

This clonotype has at least ten counts. V and J are TRBV12-3 or TRBV12-4 and TRBJ2-4; D might be TRBD2 (5 bases). The CDR3 loop spans 17 amino acids. V lost 6 bases and J 7 bases, leaving 25 bases between the germline ends. CDR3 sequence: CASSDKFTVGPGNIQYF. The CDR3 DNA reads TGTGCCAGCAGCGATAAATTTACGGTCGGACCGGGGAACATTCAGTACTTC.

This clonotype was seen at least ten times. This chain links TRBV20-1 with TRBJ2-1; 9 bases agree with TRBD2. The V gene's germline CDR1 is DFQATT and CDR2 SNEGSKA (reference sequence). There are 13 residues in the CDR3. The junction had 7 bases not matched to a gene; V was cut back by 5 bases and J by 8 bases. The CDR3 loop is CSASSSGVDEQFF. The CDR3 bases are TGCAGTGCTTCCTCTAGCGGGGTCGATGAGCAGTTCTTC.